Below, 8 T cell receptor beta chains from the same sample are listed, as sequenced in a study of identical twins. Using its own MiXCR run on the 5' RACE reads, TCRdb lists one record per CDR3 protein. Here the sample spans 420,000 or so distinct CDR3 sequences, about 18% being singletons. Sequenced input: naive T cells sorted from blood. The receptors were sampled from a man in his forties or fifties in good health.

The chain employs TRBV24-1 and TRBJ2-1, with a tentative D call TRBD2 (5 bases). Germline V gives CDR1 KGHDR, CDR2 SFDVKD. The length of the CDR3 is 14 residues. V lost 7 bases, J lost 3 bases, and 12 bases lay in between. The CDR3 sequence is CATRGSGNYNEQFF. CDR3 DNA: TGTGCCACCAGAGGCTCGGGGAACTACAATGAGCAGTTCTTC.

The chain combines TRBV5-1 with TRBJ2-7; D is unresolved. Trimming removed 0 bases from V and 7 bases from J, with 5 bases in between. Germline CDR1 SGHRS, CDR2 YFSETQ. This CDR3 comprises 11 residues. In DNA, the CDR3 is TGCGCCAGCAGCTTGGAGTCAGAGCAGTACTTC. Its protein product is CASSLESEQYF.

This clonotype showed up many times. The chain carries TRBV11-2 and TRBJ2-1; 13 nucleotides line up with TRBD2. CDR1 and CDR2 (germline): SGHAT, FQNNGV. The CDR3 extends over 16 amino acids. V lost 3 bases, J lost 2 bases, and 1 base stayed unmatched. This CDR3 is CASSFTSGRAYNEQFF. CDR3 sequence (DNA): TGTGCCAGCAGCTTTACTAGCGGGAGGGCCTACAATGAGCAGTTCTTC.

A few counts support this clonotype. This chain joins TRBV20-1 and TRBJ2-1; D possibly matches TRBD1 or TRBD2 (5 bases each). The V and J ends lost 5 bases and 4 bases respectively, with 15 bases between them. Germline CDR1 reads DFQATT; CDR2 reads SNEGSKA (reference sequence). The CDR3 runs 14 residues. The CDR3 here is CSAGRDPVYNEQFF. The CDR3 DNA reads as TGCAGTGCTGGCCGGGACCCAGTTTACAATGAGCAGTTCTTC.

The rearrangement uses TRBV9 and TRBJ2-5; D call uncertain. CDR3 length equals 14 residues. Trimming shortened V by 4 bases and J by 0 bases, and 10 bases separated the two germline ends. The germline V gene encodes CDR1 SGDLS and CDR2 YYNGEE. This CDR3 is CASSILGNQETQYF. The CDR3 bases are TGTGCCAGCAGCATACTGGGCAACCAAGAGACCCAGTACTTC.

This clonotype was seen repeatedly, ten times or more. V and J are TRBV20-1 and TRBJ2-7; unclear D gene. This CDR3 region has 14 residues. V lost 0 bases and J 2 bases, leaving 11 bases between the germline ends. Germline CDR1 DFQATT, CDR2 SNEGSKA (reference sequence). The CDR3 nucleotides are TGCAGTGCTAGAGATAGCCGGCGGCCCTACGAGCAGTACTTC. This encodes CSARDSRRPYEQYF.

This clonotype occurred many times. This sequence joins TRBV11-1 and TRBJ2-2; 8 positions match TRBD1. The germline V gene has CDR1 SGHAT and CDR2 FQDESV (reference sequence). The CDR3 extends over 15 amino acids. Losses at the gene ends were 5 bases for V and 7 bases for J; bases not matched to a gene: 9. The CDR3 loop is CASSPDRERIGELFF. The CDR3 DNA sequence: TGTGCCAGCAGCCCGGACAGGGAGAGGATCGGGGAGCTGTTTTTT.

This clonotype was picked up many times. The V gene is TRBV5-1, the J gene TRBJ2-3; D remains ambiguous. Germline CDR1 is SGHRS and CDR2 is YFSETQ. Trimming removed 4 bases from V and 2 bases from J, with 14 bases in between. The CDR3 spans 15 residues. The CDR3 is CASSVSYWVTDTQYF. Here the CDR3 DNA reads TGCGCCAGCAGCGTATCATATTGGGTCACAGATACGCAGTATTTT. Based on the CDR3 plus reference TRBV5-1 and TRBJ2-3, the full variable domain is KAGVTQTPRYLIKTRGQQVTLSCSPISGHRSVSWYQQTPGQGLQFLFEYFSETQRNKGNFPGRFSGRQFSNSRSEMNVSTLELGDSALYLCASSVSYWVTDTQYFGPGTRLTVL.